This entry features one T cell receptor beta chain sequence. Its antigen is unidentified. TCRdb called the 5' RACE reads again in MiXCR, with one record for every CDR3 protein. The sample contains around 550,000 distinct CDR3 sequences, about 16% of which appear only once. The sample is drawn from a study of identical twins. Findings of the study overall: Analyses based on zero insertions could be partly confounded by invariant MAIT and iNKT cells. Fewer insertions were carried by abundant cord blood beta clonotypes, but none was seen in memory repertoires.

The germline CDR1 and CDR2 sequences are MGHRA and YSYEKL. The CDR3 extends over 16 amino acids. V dropped 2 bases and J dropped 4; count of bases not matched to a gene: 6. All donors were healthy Caucasians. These data also featured in a second study, about yellow fever vaccine responses in identical twins.

This TCR was sampled from a woman between 18 and 29 years old in good health. The chain uses TRBV4-1 and TRBJ2-1, with 9 bases identical to TRBD1. What was sequenced was CD4+ T cells sorted from blood. CDR3 sequence reads: CASSQPRDRAYNEQFF. CDR3 DNA sequence: TGCGCCAGCAGCCAACCCCGGGACAGGGCGTACAATGAGCAGTTCTTC.